The present entry profiles one TCR beta chain with its context. Study processing details: The authors estimated nucleated cell counts from reference gene primer amplification. TCRdb's copy holds only in-frame clones and misses some; the assay was immunoSEQ multiplex PCR. D and trimming were read from the DNA, whereas the V and J calls and clone size are those reported in that table. The table includes some 90,000 clones, roughly nine tenths detected once. The CDR3 has 15 amino acids. The germline V gene encodes CDR1 SGHRS and CDR2 YFSETQ. With 2 bases clipped from V and 1 base from J, the junction kept 6 bases outside the gene matches. The data belong to a study of blood T cell repertoires in COVID-19. About the research overall: Specimens from acute and convalescent COVID-19 originated in the United States, Italy and Spain. The cDNA or gDNA used as material had been derived from T cells, B-cell-depleted T cells, or PBMCs.

Specimen: peripheral blood. The chain couples TRBV5-1 to TRBJ2-7; 7 bases map to TRBD1. This receptor was identified in a man aged 50-59 years with acute or convalescent COVID-19. The CDR3 here is CASSFTGVGSYEQYF. The CDR3 region has the DNA TGCGCCAGCAGCTTCACAGGGGTGGGATCCTACGAGCAGTACTTC.